Shown below are 12 T cell receptor beta chains from a single sample sequenced in a study of metastatic and nonmetastatic thyroid tumors (TCRdb year 2020). Before undergoing thyroid surgery, none of the patients had been given any kind of treatment. The library relied on PCR. This sample was sequenced with an Illumina HiSeq 4000. TCRdb applied fastp at Q25 and MiXCR to the public reads, then kept only in-frame beta chains. This sample is represented by about 21,000 clones; around 12% of them were singletons. Of the sample, less than 25% falls within the top ten clones. The sample taken for sequencing was blood. The receptors here all came from a female donor with papillary thyroid cancer or a benign thyroid nodule (not recorded which). Some clones in this sample may be carry-over from other donors' samples.

This clone has a count of ten or more. The J gene is TRBJ1-2, the V gene TRBV14; the D gene is possibly TRBD1 (5 bases). The germline V gene has CDR1 SGHDN and CDR2 FVKESK. The V end lost 8 bases, the J end lost 4 bases, and 14 bases lay between the germline ends. The CDR3 sequence is 13 residues long. CDR3 in DNA: TGTGCCAGCTCTCCGGCAGGGCTCTATGGCTACACCTTC. Protein: CASSPAGLYGYTF.

Concerning this clone itself: As the CDR3 is not closed by the conserved phenylalanine or tryptophan, this likely results from a read error. This chain uses TRBV19 with TRBJ1-5; TRBD1 is a possible D gene (6 bases). This CDR3 is 15 amino acids long. Germline lookup yields CDR1 LNHDA and CDR2 SQIVND (reference sequence). V lost 9 bases to trimming and J lost 10 bases, with 25 bases between them. CDR3 coding DNA: TGTGCCAGCCTTGAAGGGGGGCGAAGGTCTGACCCCCAGCATCTT. Protein product: CASLEGGRRSDPQHL.

This clone was found a few times. The V gene is TRBV7-6, the J gene TRBJ2-1; D is uncertain. Germline V gene data show CDR1 as SGHVS and CDR2 as FNYEAQ. This CDR3 has 11 amino acids. Deletions cut 5 bases from V and 10 bases from J, with 9 bases between. CDR3: CASSADIEQFF. The CDR3 DNA reads as TGTGCCAGCAGCGCAGACATCGAGCAGTTCTTC.

This clone was detected only a few times. The V call is TRBV6-1, the J call TRBJ2-7; TRBD1 aligns across 7 bases. The J segment lost 6 bases and the V segment lost 6 bases, leaving 14 bases of the junction unmatched. This CDR3 has 15 residues. The germline CDR1 and CDR2 sequences are MNHNS and SASEGT. CDR3 DNA sequence: TGTGCCAGCAGACAGGGGACCAGGGAAGCCTCCGAGCAGTACTTC. Its translation: CASRQGTREASEQYF.

This clone was counted ten times or more. This sequence joins TRBV12-3 or TRBV12-4 and TRBJ1-1; no clear D gene. The V and J ends lost 3 bases and 9 bases respectively, with 11 bases between them. This CDR3 contains 12 residues. Here the CDR3 reads CASSFSPLQAFF. As DNA, the CDR3 is TGTGCCAGCAGTTTTTCCCCTTTACAAGCTTTCTTT.

V usage is TRBV7-3 and J usage is TRBJ1-2; possibly TRBD1 for D (6 bases). The germline CDR1 and CDR2 sequences are SGHTA and FQGTGA. The CDR3 covers 13 residues. V gave up 5 bases and J gave up 7 bases, with 14 bases separating them. The CDR3 DNA reads as TGTGCCAGCAGCCCAGACAGGTATGGTGGCTACACCTTC. Translating gives CASSPDRYGGYTF. The variable domain in full, completed from reference TRBV7-3 and TRBJ1-2, reads GAGVSQTPSNKVTEKGKYVELRCDPISGHTALYWYRQSLGQGPEFLIYFQGTGAADDSGLPNDRFFAVRPEGSVSTLKIQRTERGDSAVYLCASSPDRYGGYTFGSGTRLTVV.

In this sample, this clone turned up many times. The chain carries TRBV6-5 and TRBJ1-4; D not certain. V gave up 2 bases and J gave up 4 bases, with 8 bases separating them. The CDR3 is 14 amino acids. The V gene's germline CDR1 is MNHEY and CDR2 SVGAGI. The CDR3 region is CASSYEEGNEKLFF. In DNA, the CDR3 is TGTGCCAGCAGTTACGAGGAGGGTAATGAAAAACTGTTTTTT.

The gene calls are TRBV27 and TRBJ2-2, with 11 bases matching TRBD2. Germline values: CDR1 MNHEY, CDR2 SMNVEV (reference sequence). Trimming at V came to 5 bases and at J to 2 bases, leaving 10 bases not matched to a gene. The CDR3 extends over 18 amino acids. The CDR3 DNA reads as TGTGCCAGCAGTAGGAGGCTAGCGGGAGGCTCTAACACCGGGGAGCTGTTTTTT. Translation gives CASSRRLAGGSNTGELFF.

In regard to this clone: A read error is possible here, since a much larger clone lies one base away. Distinct nucleotide sequences in the sample also encode this CDR3. Written as DNA, the CDR3 is TGTGCCAGCAGCTCGGACCCAGGGACAACGCAATATTTT. It yields the protein CASSSDPGTTQYF. The chain is built from TRBV5-6 and TRBJ2-3, with D tentatively TRBD1 (6 bases). This CDR3 is built from 13 residues. Germline V gene lookup returns CDR1 SGHDT and CDR2 YYEEEE.

This clone is labeled as medium-sized (0.01 to 0.1%). This chain connects TRBV27 to TRBJ2-7; TRBD1 aligns across 8 bases. This CDR3 is 15 amino acids long. CDR1 MNHEY and CDR2 SMNVEV come from the germline V gene (reference sequence). The junction had 9 bases not matched to a gene; V was cut back by 5 bases and J by 3 bases. CDR3 DNA sequence: TGTGCCAGCAGTCCCCGAGGGACAGGACTCTACGAGCAGTACTTC. As protein: CASSPRGTGLYEQYF.

The V and J genes are TRBV12-3 or TRBV12-4 and TRBJ2-2; possibly TRBD1 for D (6 bases). The CDR3 consists of 13 residues. With 6 bases removed from V and 17 bases from J, the gap between germline ends came to 22 bases. The CDR3 region has the DNA TGTGCCAGCAGGCTATGGGACACCGGGGATCTTTTTTTT. This translates into CASRLWDTGDLFF.

Points on this clone: Since a much larger clone is just one base distant, this may be a read error. The genes are TRBV5-1 and TRBJ1-4; no reliable D call. Germline V lookup: CDR1 SGHRS, CDR2 YFSETQ. V shed 4 bases and J shed 3 bases, with 10 bases lying between them. The CDR3 consists of 14 residues. The CDR3 DNA is TGCGCCAGCAGCCTCTTAGATGCTAATGAAAAACTGTTTTTT. It encodes CASSLLDANEKLFF.